This T cell receptor beta chain was observed in a study of cytomegalovirus exposure and HLA in healthy donors (dated by TCRdb to 2016 to 2017). At the level of the whole study: An earlier analysis of several hundred of the donors reported 250 to 300 Gb of sequence data and around 120 million unique TCR beta sequences from about 179 million T cells. Donor age, sex, ethnicity and CMV serostatus were compiled together with the repertoire data. Among the roughly 430 genotyped donors, 81% belonged to the genetic ancestry cluster associated with self-reported Caucasian donors. A separate validation cohort of 100 to 150 different subjects was used in addition to the roughly 700-subject first cohort. A later genetic analysis took genome-wide SNP genotypes for about three fifths of the 666 donors and used that subset as a discovery cohort. Every discovery cohort repertoire had been produced on one sequencing platform. An early release that covered several hundred HLA-typed donors contained approximately 320 gigabases of sequencing data and tens of millions of unique TCR sequences. Rather than using new phenotypic data, the later analysis identified candidate immune exposures from TCR beta sequences and from how often those sequences occurred across donors. Across some 400 genotyped donors of the cohort, an average of approximately 240,000 unique TCR beta nucleotide sequences per donor were sequenced, and about a sixth of those sequences were non-productive. The number of typed donors differed by locus: roughly 629-630 for A, B, C, DRB1 and DQB1; 522 for DQA1; 600 to 610 for DPA1; and around 450 for DPB1. The study profiled the T cell repertoires of under 700 subjects by immunosequencing and related them to cytomegalovirus serostatus. The study aimed to test whether cataloging public T cell receptors could reveal signatures of past pathogen exposure. HLA typing covered class I and class II loci at four-digit resolution. Four or five DR-DQ haplotypes were treated as single units for association and clustering because of strong linkage in the cohort. In an earlier analysis of around 540 of the donors, high-throughput TCR beta sequencing was used to judge whether each TCR beta V gene segment behaved as functional or pseudogenic. A later analysis re-examined previously published TCR beta repertoires from 500 to 700 donors and added high-resolution HLA genotyping to investigate patterns of TCR occurrence. To predict cytomegalovirus infection status, the study brought together high-throughput TCR immunosequencing, statistical association of individual TCRs with disease status, and machine learning. What the work shows at the level of the full study, not this receptor alone: According to the authors, the approach could potentially be generalized to other disease states and immunological phenotypes. Cytomegalovirus status was reported to be diagnosed by the classifier with high specificity and sensitivity in both the original and validation cohorts. According to a later analysis, TCR association rates differed among HLA loci, with DRB1 alleles showing the most associated TCRs and HLA-C alleles showing the fewest. Some IMGT-functional V segments, including TRBV6-2 and TRBV6-3, could not be distinguished by the 87-base-pair reads and were therefore excluded. Most CMV-associated TCR beta chains appeared to be HLA-restricted in a later analysis, and the HLA associations seemed to be driven largely by CMV exposure. Because HLA typing was missing for some donors at each locus, association tests included only the typed subset. Correlated functional status among segregating V segments might be attributable to linkage disequilibrium, but an unknown experimental factor could not be ruled out. According to a later analysis, parvovirus B19, influenza, CMV and Epstein-Barr virus appeared linked to several top co-occurrence clusters. The cohort was sequenced for TCR beta chains only, and without alpha or paired-chain data the features that could be detected were limited. In a later genetic analysis, a missense DCLRE1C variant was associated with V-gene and J-gene trimming of TCR beta chains, and the association was replicated in an independent cohort. In the study, some 160 TCR beta chains were listed as associated with cytomegalovirus. Assigning TCR associations to individual alleles was difficult when HLA alleles, especially DR and DQ, strongly co-occurred. In a later analysis, around 17,000 TCR beta sequences were associated with specific HLA alleles at a false discovery rate of 0.05. In a later analysis, HLA-associated TCR beta chains showed more clonal expansion and lower generation probabilities than non-associated chains that were equally common. In vitro tests confirmed that a few of the cytomegalovirus-associated TCR beta chains recognize cytomegalovirus antigens. Across donors, most TCR sequences were observed very rarely, whereas some public TCRs were present in many individuals. The only immune exposure information available for the cohort was CMV serostatus. A cluster of highly shared sequence variants was judged likely to be a technical artifact of the sequencing pipeline. Sequencing depth was assumed to be roughly uniform across donors in the presence/absence analyses, though that assumption may not hold. A later genetic analysis reported fewer N-insertions in productive TCRs among donors in an Asian-associated ancestry cluster than the roughly 700-donor mean. A further reported finding was that TCR beta sequences accurately predicted the HLA-A and HLA-B alleles for most subjects in the first cohort. Broadly in line with IMGT annotations, most TCR beta V segments showed up in productive rearrangements about 90% or about 30% of the time in an earlier analysis of some 590 of the donors. The earlier analysis of almost 600 of the donors excluded approximately 15 rarely observed V segments, including chromosome 9 orphons, because counts were too low.

V is trimmed back by 4 bases and J by 2 bases, and the junction contains 12 bases that no gene match accounts for. The CDR3 runs 18 residues from the cysteine to the phenylalanine. Only the CDR3 part of the read is kept: 54 bases, read in frame from the first base. CDR1 is given as MDHEN and CDR2 as SYDVKM, both from the germline V gene. Receptor libraries were prepared by the immunoSEQ multiplex PCR assay. The multiplex PCR relied on a mix of 60 forward primers for TCR Vbeta segments and 13 reverse primers for TCR Jbeta segments. The CDR3 region of rearranged TCR beta genes was amplified from genomic DNA by a multiplex PCR assay. The amplified TCR beta libraries were sequenced on the Illumina HiSeq System as 87-base-pair reads. The original pipeline was this. In a later analysis, about 80 million unique TCR beta chains were counted across the approximately 640 repertoires, and some 10 million of these chains were shared by at least two donors. Raw reads were error-corrected and collapsed into unique sequences with a nearest-neighbor algorithm that merged closely related sequences to remove PCR and sequencing errors. V, D and J gene segments were assigned by aligning CDR3 sequences to IMGT reference sequences. Each retained sequence needed at least a six-nucleotide match to both a V gene segment and a J gene segment. A rearrangement counted as productive if the CDR3 had no stop codons and remained in frame with V and J, and every other rearrangement counted as non-productive. CDR3 was defined according to IMGT convention as the region running from the second conserved V-encoded cysteine to the conserved J-encoded phenylalanine. Sequences without an unambiguous match to a single V gene segment were excluded from the earlier analysis of 587 of the donors. An earlier analysis of about 590 of the donors classified V segments as functional when productive rearrangements were above 56.7% and as segregating when the standard deviation between donors was above 5%. A statistical classification framework was built to diagnose cytomegalovirus status from the catalog of TCR beta chain sequences. A later analysis assigned V and J genes by comparing TCR nucleotide sequences with IMGT/GENE-DB human TR gene sequences. Using the TCRdist pipeline, a later analysis assigned CDR3 sequences along with most-parsimonious VDJ recombination scenarios. A later analysis defined each TCR beta chain by its CDR3 amino acid sequence plus V-gene family, and excluded reads lacking a unique V-gene family. To address suspected cross-contamination and a sequencing artifact, a later analysis removed around 600 highly shared, low-generation-probability nucleotide sequences. For each public chain, a later analysis derived a clonal expansion index from normalized ranks of inferred template counts within each repertoire. In a later analysis, generation probabilities were computed with a VDJ recombination model fitted to out-of-frame rearrangements, and the resulting probabilities were checked against IGoR. A later analysis scored TCR-TCR, TCR-HLA and TCR-CMV co-occurrence with hypergeometric tests, applying a repertoire-size bias correction to TCR pairs. In a later analysis, false discovery rates were estimated by permuting HLA or CMV assignments 20 times. In a later analysis, co-occurring TCRs were grouped with DBSCAN, and TCRdist sequence similarity was added when clustering was performed within HLA-allele-positive subsets. For co-occurrence clustering, repertoires with fewer than 30,000 or more than 120,000 public chains were excluded, along with roughly 5 repertoires with anomalous nucleotide sharing. The table comes from immuneACCESS by way of TCRdb, which keeps in-frame sequences with V and J called. Part of the clones is missing from these tables; in studies checked, under half for an unresolved V gene and the rest for unknown reasons. D and trimming were read from the DNA, whereas the V and J calls and clone size are those reported in that table. The sample's clone listing holds around 97,000 clones. The ten most abundant clones make up roughly 3.5% of the sample.

Comment on this clone: Its antigen specificity is not known.

The cohort was made up of about 670 healthy bone marrow donors. At the time of sampling, every cohort member was nominally healthy, though immune exposures that went unrecorded were likely present. The donor tested CMV seronegative and was one of the 352 seronegative cohort members. A peripheral blood sample was collected from each donor, and TCR beta sequencing was performed on peripheral blood mononuclear cells. Genomic DNA extraction from the blood cell samples was performed with the Qiagen DNeasy Blood Extraction Kit. The sample was PBMCs. This receptor was obtained from a man aged 35 to 55 in good health and CMV-seronegative. The rearranged chain carries TRBV28 and TRBJ1-5; 9 central bases correspond to TRBD1. In nucleotides, the sequence is TGTGCCAGCAGTTCTCCTCCCGGGACAGGGCCGGGCAATCAGCCCCAGCATTTT. This gives the protein CASSSPPGTGPGNQPQHF.